The 32 T cell receptor beta chains in this list originate from one sample, sequenced in a study of radiotherapy plus CTLA-4 blockade in lung cancer. Data came from immunoSEQ multiplex PCR; TCRdb stores just in-frame clones and leaves some out. The repertoire holds 34,000 or so clones, with roughly three quarters as singletons. The sample in question was peripheral blood, obtained from a patient treated with radiotherapy plus ipilimumab. These receptors were obtained from a human donor with non-small cell lung cancer that progressed on radiotherapy plus ipilimumab.

This chain joins TRBV11-2 and TRBJ2-7; 8 bases agree with TRBD1. The CDR3 is 15 amino acids. Germline V gene sequence: CDR1 SGHAT, CDR2 FQNNGV. J lost 0 bases, V lost 4 bases, and 5 bases had no gene match. The DNA for the CDR3 is TGTGCCAGCAGCTCGGGACAGGCCCACTCCTACGAGCAGTACTTC. This sequence encodes CASSSGQAHSYEQYF.

This rearrangement joins TRBV5-4 to TRBJ1-2, with D hard to call. Trimming cost V 1 base and J 2 bases, with 9 bases left between them. Germline lookup yields CDR1 SGHNT and CDR2 YYREEE (reference sequence). CDR3 size: 14 residues. The CDR3 loop is CASSLWGMNYGYTF. CDR3 nucleotide sequence: TGTGCCAGCAGCTTGTGGGGAATGAACTATGGCTACACCTTC.

This clone occurred a few times. Other nucleotide sequences from this sample produce the same CDR3. J is TRBJ2-7 and V is TRBV10-3; D not certain. The V gene lost 0 bases and the J gene lost 6 bases, with 3 bases spanning the gap. Germline V gene data show CDR1 as ENHRY and CDR2 as SYGVKD. This CDR3 comprises 11 residues. The CDR3 is CAISESGEQYF. For the CDR3, the DNA is TGTGCCATCAGTGAGTCGGGCGAGCAGTACTTC.

The V gene is TRBV7-9, the J gene TRBJ2-3; 8 bases are shared with TRBD2. There are 16 residues in the CDR3. After removal of 5 bases from V and 6 bases from J, the junction contained 13 bases not matched to a gene. Germline V lookup: CDR1 SEHNR, CDR2 FQNEAQ (reference sequence). CDR3 coding DNA: TGTGCCAGCAGCCCGCCGCTGGCGGGAGGTTACGATACGCAGTATTTT. Protein product: CASSPPLAGGYDTQYF.

This rearrangement joins TRBV5-4 to TRBJ1-1, with D unclear. CDR3 length: 13 residues. The germline V gene encodes CDR1 SGHNT and CDR2 YYREEE (reference sequence). Trimming removed 0 bases from V and 1 base from J, with 4 bases in between. The CDR3 reads CASSLERNTEAFF. CDR3 bases: TGTGCCAGCAGCTTGGAGAGGAACACTGAAGCTTTCTTT.

The J gene is TRBJ2-3, the V gene TRBV5-1; a weak D match, TRBD1 (5 bases). This CDR3 is 15 amino acids long. V dropped 0 bases and J dropped 0 bases, with 8 bases sitting between them. The V gene's germline CDR1 is SGHRS and CDR2 YFSETQ. Written as DNA, the CDR3 is TGCGCCAGCAGCTTGGTGTCAGGGAGCACAGATACGCAGTATTTT. Its translation is CASSLVSGSTDTQYF.

This rearrangement joins TRBV28 to TRBJ1-2; 11 nucleotides align to TRBD1. V dropped 5 bases and J dropped 7; count of bases not matched to a gene: 6. Germline V gene lookup returns CDR1 MDHEN and CDR2 SYDVKM. This CDR3 is 14 amino acids long. The CDR3 DNA sequence: TGTGCCAGCAGTAGGACAGGGGGCGGCGGTGGCTACACCTTC. Translation: CASSRTGGGGGYTF.

The V and J genes are TRBV4-1 and TRBJ2-7; D might be TRBD1 (5 bases). The germline V gene has CDR1 MGHRA and CDR2 YSYEKL. Between the trimmed V and J ends, which lost 0 bases and 4 bases, there was a span of 16 bases. This CDR3 has 16 residues. Here the CDR3 reads CASSQDGAGLGYEQYF. The CDR3 DNA reads TGCGCCAGCAGCCAAGATGGGGCAGGGCTTGGATACGAGCAGTACTTC.

The chain has TRBV15 and TRBJ2-3; possible D gene TRBD2, 5 bases. Trimming pared 0 bases from V and 6 bases from J, leaving 7 bases between. The CDR3 sequence is 13 residues long. The germline gives CDR1 LNHNV, CDR2 YYDKDF (reference sequence). The CDR3 nucleotides read TGTGCCACCAGCAGAGATGCGGGCGATACGCAGTATTTT. It codes for CATSRDAGDTQYF.

This chain uses TRBV18 with TRBJ2-6; 8 positions agree with TRBD1. This CDR3 region has 18 residues. The germline V gene encodes CDR1 KGHSH and CDR2 LQKENI. The V and J ends lost 2 bases and 5 bases, in that order; junction bases with no gene match: 11. The CDR3 DNA reads TGTGCCAGCTCACCAGGAGGGGACAGGACTCCCCGGGCCAACGTCCTGACTTTC. Translation: CASSPGGDRTPRANVLTF.

V is TRBV9 and J is TRBJ2-1, with D maybe TRBD1 (6 bases). Germline assignment: CDR1 SGDLS and CDR2 YYNGEE. The CDR3 contains 15 residues. Between the trimmed V and J ends, which lost 2 bases and 4 bases, there was a span of 13 bases. CDR3 sequence reads: CASSVGGGAYNEQFF. The CDR3 DNA is TGTGCCAGCAGCGTTGGTGGGGGCGCTTACAATGAGCAGTTCTTC.

V and J are TRBV27 and TRBJ1-1; the D is unclear. In germline, CDR1 is MNHEY, CDR2 SMNVEV (reference sequence). V lost 4 bases, J lost 4 bases, and 10 bases lay in between. The CDR3 has 13 amino acids. The CDR3 nucleotides are TGTGCCAGCAGTTCCCTAACCAGCACTGAAGCTTTCTTT. Protein sequence: CASSSLTSTEAFF.

This chain joins TRBV28 and TRBJ2-5; D ambiguous. Trimming removed 3 bases from V and 4 bases from J, with 3 bases in between. Germline lookup yields CDR1 MDHEN and CDR2 SYDVKM. The CDR3 runs 11 residues. The chain's CDR3 is CASSLGETQYF. CDR3 in DNA: TGTGCCAGCAGTTTGGGAGAGACCCAGTACTTC.

The gene calls are TRBV6-1 and TRBJ2-7; D is undetermined. Germline V gene sequence: CDR1 MNHNS, CDR2 SASEGT. This CDR3 is 14 amino acids long. V dropped 5 bases and J dropped 3 bases, with 14 bases sitting between them. The CDR3 spells CASSPRSIGYEQYF. The CDR3 DNA reads as TGTGCCAGCAGTCCCCGATCTATCGGCTACGAGCAGTACTTC.

The chain joins TRBV7-9 to TRBJ1-2; 8 bases fit TRBD1. This CDR3 has 16 residues. Trimming at V came to 9 bases and at J to 3 bases, leaving 15 bases not matched to a gene. Germline loops: CDR1 SEHNR, CDR2 FQNEAQ (reference sequence). Here the CDR3 DNA reads TGTGCCAGATGGACAGGGAATGGGCCTGGGGACTATGGCTACACCTTC. The encoded protein is CARWTGNGPGDYGYTF.

In DNA, the CDR3 is TGTGCCAGCAGTGGGCAGGGGCTCAATCAGCCCCAGCATTTT. It specifies CASSGQGLNQPQHF. This chain joins TRBV2 and TRBJ1-5, with D tentatively TRBD1 (6 bases). Germline V gives CDR1 SNHLY, CDR2 FYNNEI. Trimming left V 4 bases short and J 3 bases short, with 10 bases between. This CDR3 is built from 14 residues.

The gene calls are TRBV5-1 and TRBJ2-7; 8 nucleotides match TRBD1. The CDR3 extends over 14 amino acids. V lost 0 bases to trimming and J lost 5 bases; unmatched junction nucleotides: 4. Germline values: CDR1 SGHRS, CDR2 YFSETQ. The DNA of the CDR3 is TGCGCCAGCAGCTTGGGACAGGGGAACGACGAGCAGTACTTC. This gives the protein CASSLGQGNDEQYF.

The CDR3 is CSVDLRVSGGYTF. For the CDR3, the DNA is TGCAGCGTAGATCTCAGGGTCTCGGGAGGCTACACCTTC. The J gene is TRBJ1-2, the V gene TRBV29-1; the D gene is possibly TRBD1 (5 bases). The germline CDR1 and CDR2 sequences are SQVTM and ANQGSEA. V was pared by 6 bases and J by 8 bases, with 19 bases between. The CDR3 runs 13 residues.

The rearrangement links TRBV28 to TRBJ1-5; possible D gene TRBD1, 6 bases. The CDR3 has 19 residues. Per germline, CDR1 MDHEN and CDR2 SYDVKM. V shed 8 bases and J shed 1 base, with 27 bases lying between them. CDR3 DNA sequence: TGTGCCAGCGGTTCTTCCCTCTTTTCCGGCAGGGGAAGCAATCAGCCCCAGCATTTT. This sequence encodes CASGSSLFSGRGSNQPQHF.

The chain is built from TRBV9 and TRBJ2-1, with 9 positions matching TRBD1. CDR1 is SGDLS and CDR2 is YYNGEE in the germline V gene. V was pared by 0 bases and J by 7 bases, with 5 bases of the junction left unmatched. The CDR3 covers 15 residues. In DNA form, the CDR3 reads TGTGCCAGCAGCGTAGGACGGGACAGGGTAAATGAGCAGTTCTTC. The encoded protein is CASSVGRDRVNEQFF.

This sequence joins TRBV10-1 and TRBJ1-6; no clear D gene. The CDR3 runs to 13 residues. V lost 7 bases to trimming and J lost 7 bases, with 11 bases between them. Germline CDR1 WNHNN, CDR2 SYGVQD (reference sequence). Here the CDR3 DNA reads TGCGCCAGCATCGCGGGCTGCAATTCACCCCTCCACTTT. Encoded protein: CASIAGCNSPLHF.

CDR3 in amino acids: CASSERAVDQPQHF. The CDR3 DNA reads TGTGCCAGCAGTGAAAGGGCAGTTGATCAGCCCCAGCATTTT. The chain couples TRBV2 to TRBJ1-5; D not certain. Germline V CDR1 and CDR2: SNHLY, FYNNEI. The V gene lost 2 bases and the J gene lost 5 bases, with 10 bases spanning the gap. CDR3 length: 14 amino acids. The full variable domain, in which reference TRBV2 and TRBJ1-5 provide the parts outside the CDR3, is EPEVTQTPSHQVTQMGQEVILRCVPISNHLYFYWYRQILGQKVEFLVSFYNNEISEKSEIFDDQFSVERPDGSNFTLKIRSTKLEDSAMYFCASSERAVDQPQHFGDGTRLSIL.

The rearrangement links TRBV15 to TRBJ2-5; 7 nucleotides agree with TRBD2. Germline values: CDR1 LNHNV, CDR2 YYDKDF (reference sequence). V trimming: 3 bases; J trimming: 4 bases; junction bases outside the gene matches: 8. CDR3 size: 15 residues. CDR3: CATSSNRDYGETQYF. CDR3 DNA sequence: TGTGCCACCAGCAGTAACCGGGACTATGGAGAGACCCAGTACTTC.

The sample holds a few counts of this clone. The genes are TRBV5-4 and TRBJ2-3, with 12 nucleotides matching TRBD2. This CDR3 is built from 16 residues. CDR1 and CDR2 (germline): SGHNT, YYREEE (reference sequence). V was pared by 4 bases and J by 6 bases, with 9 bases of the junction left unmatched. Written as DNA, the CDR3 is TGTGCCAGCAGCCACGGGGGACTAGCGGGTAGTGATACGCAGTATTTT. It is translated as CASSHGGLAGSDTQYF.

The table lists this clone with a count of one. The V call is TRBV5-1, the J call TRBJ2-7; 7 bases match TRBD1. The trim removed 5 bases at V and 2 bases at J, leaving 4 bases unmatched. Germline CDR1 SGHRS, CDR2 YFSETQ. The CDR3 loop spans 13 amino acids. DNA of the CDR3: TGCGCCAGCAGGCAGGGGGACCCCTACGAGCAGTACTTC. Translation gives CASRQGDPYEQYF.

The V gene is TRBV5-1, the J gene TRBJ2-1; D gene unclear. This CDR3 is 15 amino acids long. Trimming removed 0 bases at V and 5 bases at J, with 12 bases between. Germline-derived CDR1 and CDR2 are SGHRS and YFSETQ. For the CDR3, the DNA is TGCGCCAGCAGCTTGGGTCGTAGGGCCCACAATGAGCAGTTCTTC. The encoded protein is CASSLGRRAHNEQFF.

This clone was observed once. The chain combines TRBV28 with TRBJ1-2, with D maybe TRBD1 (5 bases). Per the germline V gene, CDR1 is MDHEN and CDR2 is SYDVKM. Between the trimmed V and J ends, which lost 3 bases and 2 bases, there was a span of 7 bases. This CDR3 contains 13 residues. The CDR3 sequence: CASSLGVNYGYTF. The CDR3 DNA follows: TGTGCCAGCAGTTTGGGGGTCAACTATGGCTACACCTTC.

The rearrangement links TRBV29-1 to TRBJ2-1; 12 bases agree with TRBD2. This CDR3 contains 13 residues. Germline V gene lookup returns CDR1 SQVTM and CDR2 ANQGSEA. J was trimmed by 8 bases and V by 7 bases; bases with no gene match: 6. The chain's CDR3 is CSARLAGVDEQFF. The DNA of the CDR3 is TGCAGCGCCCGACTAGCGGGAGTGGATGAGCAGTTCTTC.

The V and J genes are TRBV11-1 and TRBJ2-7; D not certain. The ends were cut back, 2 bases at V and 2 bases at J, with 10 bases in the middle. The germline gives CDR1 SGHAT, CDR2 FQDESV (reference sequence). The CDR3 loop spans 14 amino acids. The CDR3 sequence is CASSLNRGPYEQYF. DNA for the CDR3: TGTGCCAGCAGCTTAAACAGAGGACCCTACGAGCAGTACTTC.

The chain's CDR3 is CASSPPSGGVDEQFF. The CDR3 bases are TGTGCCAGCTCACCACCTAGCGGGGGGGTGGATGAGCAGTTCTTC. This chain links TRBV18 with TRBJ2-1, with 11 positions matching TRBD2. Trimming removed 0 bases from V and 8 bases from J; junction bases left unmatched: 3. The CDR3 length is 15 residues. From germline, CDR1 is KGHSH and CDR2 LQKENI.

This clone was seen only a few times. This chain links TRBV19 with TRBJ2-3; no firm D call. The V gene's germline CDR1 is LNHDA and CDR2 SQIVND (reference sequence). CDR3 size: 16 residues. The germline V and J ends were trimmed by 0 bases and 5 bases, with 15 bases remaining between them. The DNA of the CDR3 is TGTGCCAGTAGTATAGATCTCGGCGGATTGCTAGATACGCAGTATTTT. Its protein product is CASSIDLGGLLDTQYF.

The chain couples TRBV7-6 to TRBJ2-7; D perhaps matches TRBD1 (5 bases). CDR3 length: 14 residues. V was trimmed by 1 base and J by 6 bases, leaving 13 bases between them. CDR1 and CDR2 from the germline V gene are SGHVS and FNYEAQ. CDR3 sequence reads: CASSLGWGPSEQYF. Written as DNA, the CDR3 is TGTGCCAGCAGCTTAGGATGGGGCCCTTCCGAGCAGTACTTC.